This T cell receptor beta chain came from a study of T cell responses to AZD1222 COVID-19 vaccine. Study results and caveats: Clonal diversity may have been underestimated, and the donors were mostly white British, with more females than males. The repertoires were collected only after the peak T cell response.

CDR3 length equals 14 residues. The germline CDR1 and CDR2 sequences are MNHEY and SVGAGI. The trim removed 5 bases at V and 5 bases at J, leaving 8 bases unmatched. About this clone itself: Its target is not known.

Only in-frame clones appear in the TCRdb table, and some are missing; sequencing was by immunoSEQ multiplex PCR. The sample table includes over 130,000 clones. The chain carries TRBV6-5 and TRBJ1-1, with 7 bases identical to TRBD1. Material for sequencing was peripheral blood. This TCR was recovered from an adult in good health. As DNA, the CDR3 is TGTGCCAGCAGTCTTACAGGGGCGCGGACTGAAGCTTTCTTT. It codes for CASSLTGARTEAFF.